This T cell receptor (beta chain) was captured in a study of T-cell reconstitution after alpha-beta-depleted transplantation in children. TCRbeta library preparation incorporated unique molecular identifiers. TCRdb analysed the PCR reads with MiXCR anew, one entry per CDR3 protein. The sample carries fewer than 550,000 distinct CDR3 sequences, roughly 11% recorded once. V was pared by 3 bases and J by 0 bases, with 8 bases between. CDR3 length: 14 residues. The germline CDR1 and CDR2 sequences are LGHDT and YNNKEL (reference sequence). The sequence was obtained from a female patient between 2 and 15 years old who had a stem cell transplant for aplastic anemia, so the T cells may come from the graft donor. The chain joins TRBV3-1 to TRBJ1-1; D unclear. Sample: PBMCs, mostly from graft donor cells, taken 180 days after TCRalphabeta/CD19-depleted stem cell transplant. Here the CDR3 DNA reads TGTGCCAGCAGCCAGACCAACCTGAACACTGAAGCTTTCTTT. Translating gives CASSQTNLNTEAFF.